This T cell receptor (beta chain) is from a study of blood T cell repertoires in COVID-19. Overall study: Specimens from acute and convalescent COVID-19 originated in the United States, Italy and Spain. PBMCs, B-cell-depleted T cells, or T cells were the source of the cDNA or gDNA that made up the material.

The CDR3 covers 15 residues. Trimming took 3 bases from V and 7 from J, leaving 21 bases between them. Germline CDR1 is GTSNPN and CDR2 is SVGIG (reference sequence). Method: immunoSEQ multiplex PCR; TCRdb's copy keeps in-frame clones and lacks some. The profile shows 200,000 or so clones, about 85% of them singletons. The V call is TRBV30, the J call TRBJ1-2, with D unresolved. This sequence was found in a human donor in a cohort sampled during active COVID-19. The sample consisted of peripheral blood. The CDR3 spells CAWSVLSPGVVGYTF. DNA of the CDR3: TGTGCCTGGAGCGTACTTTCTCCCGGGGTTGTTGGCTACACCTTC.